The table lists the clone carrying this TCR beta chain with a few counts. The antigen remains undetermined. Other DNA sequences in this sample translate to the same CDR3. These data belong to a study of beta chain features in type 1 diabetes. Study-wide findings and caveats: The study notes PCR might favor shorter templates equally in patients and controls. All four CD4+ subsets from Type 1 diabetes patients carried moderately but significantly shorter TCRB CDR3s. The similarity of naive, central memory and Treg TCRB repertoires appeared greater among patients than among healthy donors.

The CDR3 consists of 15 residues. Per germline, CDR1 SGHRS and CDR2 YFSETQ. The junction had 1 base not matched to a gene; V was cut back by 1 base and J by 1 base. Since all of the isolated RNA was reverse transcribed, expressed TCRB transcripts were what got sequenced. The assay was immunoSEQ multiplex PCR, and TCRdb's table has in-frame clones only and misses some. The data contain under 150,000 clones, around 9% of them singletons. Researchers reported sorting CD4+ naive, central memory, regulatory and stem cell-like memory cells via CD45RO/CCR7/CD25/CD127/CD95/CD27. This chain connects TRBV5-1 to TRBJ2-3; 9 bases line up with TRBD2. Source material: central memory CD4+ T cells from blood. This receptor was obtained from a man aged 25 to 40 with type 1 diabetes. The CDR3 reads CASSLQRGGTDTQYF. In DNA form, the CDR3 reads TGCGCCAGCAGCTTGCAGCGGGGGGGCACAGATACGCAGTATTTT.